This T cell receptor (beta chain) was observed in a study of cytomegalovirus exposure and HLA in healthy donors. PCR amplification relied on 60 Vbeta primers (plus 13 Jbeta primers). Using immunoSEQ multiplex PCR, the repertoire was profiled, and TCRdb retains in-frame clones only, with some absent. The sample shows about 160,000 clones, around 84% of them seen only once. This clone was observed a few times. At the DNA level, this CDR3 is encoded by other sequences in the same sample as well. V lost 5 bases and J lost 6; bases outside the gene matches: 0. There are 12 residues in the CDR3. Germline V gives CDR1 KGHSH, CDR2 LQKENI.

V usage is TRBV18 and J usage is TRBJ1-1; 10 nucleotides align to TRBD1. The receptor was isolated from a male donor in good health and CMV-seropositive. The sequencing sample was made of PBMCs. The CDR3 reads CASSGQGAEAFF. The CDR3 bases are TGTGCCAGCTCAGGACAGGGGGCTGAAGCTTTCTTT.